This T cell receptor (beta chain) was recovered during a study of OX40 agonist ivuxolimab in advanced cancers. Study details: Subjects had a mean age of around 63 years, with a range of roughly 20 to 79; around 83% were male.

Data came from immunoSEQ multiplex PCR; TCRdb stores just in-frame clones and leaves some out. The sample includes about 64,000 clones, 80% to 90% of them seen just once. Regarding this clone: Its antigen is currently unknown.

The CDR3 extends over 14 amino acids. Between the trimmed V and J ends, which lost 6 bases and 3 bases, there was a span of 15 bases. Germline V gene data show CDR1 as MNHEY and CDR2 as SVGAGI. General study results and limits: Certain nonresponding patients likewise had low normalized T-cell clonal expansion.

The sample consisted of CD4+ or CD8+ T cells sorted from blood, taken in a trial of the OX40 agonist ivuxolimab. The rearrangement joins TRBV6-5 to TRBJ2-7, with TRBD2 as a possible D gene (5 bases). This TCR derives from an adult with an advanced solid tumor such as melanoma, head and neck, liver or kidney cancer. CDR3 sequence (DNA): TGTGCCAGCAGGGACCACCGAGGGATCTACGAGCAGTACTTC. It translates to CASRDHRGIYEQYF.